The text below deals with one T cell receptor beta chain. Per germline, CDR1 GTSNPN and CDR2 SVGIG (reference sequence). V dropped 0 bases and J dropped 3 bases, with 5 bases sitting between them. The CDR3 spans 12 residues. The data belong to a study of PD-1 blockade in classical Hodgkin lymphoma. The overall study: Nivolumab dosed at 3 mg/kg went to patients intravenously every 2 weeks.

Generated by immunoSEQ multiplex PCR, the TCRdb table keeps only in-frame clones and is missing some. Among around 31,000 clones listed, around 86% were seen once. Brentuximab vedotin exposure varied among the patients, all of whom had relapsed after autologous stem cell transplantation. It was by magnetic negative selection that CD4+ T cells were purified from thawed PBMCs. The sample here was CD4+ T cells from blood, taken at baseline. The V call is TRBV30, the J call TRBJ1-2, with D unresolved. This TCR was sampled from a human donor with classical Hodgkin lymphoma. The CDR3 sequence is CAWSVNDYGYTF. The CDR3 DNA reads TGTGCCTGGAGTGTGAACGACTATGGCTACACCTTC.